One sample yielded the 14 T cell receptor beta chains listed below, sequenced in a study of cytomegalovirus exposure and HLA in healthy donors. Primers for the PCR totalled 60 Vbeta and 13 Jbeta. Profiling relied on immunoSEQ multiplex PCR, and the TCRdb table lists in-frame clones only, not all of them. The data hold about 190,000 clones, with roughly 80% observed a single time. The sequenced material came from PBMCs. These receptors came from a woman between 45 and 65 years old in good health and CMV-seropositive.

J is TRBJ2-1 and V is TRBV15, with D unresolved. This CDR3 is 13 amino acids long. The germline V and J ends were trimmed by 5 bases and 6 bases, with 11 bases remaining between them. Germline V CDR1 and CDR2: LNHNV, YYDKDF (reference sequence). The CDR3 nucleotides read TGTGCCACCAGCCAGACGAGGCGCAATGAGCAGTTCTTC. Amino acids: CATSQTRRNEQFF.

This clone was counted only a few times. The chain joins TRBV5-1 to TRBJ1-6, with D unclear. The CDR3 is 14 amino acids. The germline V gene encodes CDR1 SGHRS and CDR2 YFSETQ. V lost 0 bases and J 7 bases, leaving 8 bases between the germline ends. CDR3 sequence reads: CASSLEIENSPLHF. The CDR3 bases are TGCGCCAGCAGCTTGGAGATCGAGAATTCACCCCTCCACTTT. The variable domain in full, with the rest retrieved from reference TRBV5-1 and TRBJ1-6, is KAGVTQTPRYLIKTRGQQVTLSCSPISGHRSVSWYQQTPGQGLQFLFEYFSETQRNKGNFPGRFSGRQFSNSRSEMNVSTLELGDSALYLCASSLEIENSPLHFGNGTRLTVT.

Only a few counts were recorded for this clone. This chain uses TRBV5-4 with TRBJ2-3; 8 nucleotides align to TRBD2. The V gene's germline CDR1 is SGHNT and CDR2 YYREEE (reference sequence). This CDR3 contains 16 residues. The trim removed 0 bases at V and 5 bases at J, leaving 8 bases unmatched. The CDR3 is CASSLAAGGAGDTQYF. In DNA, the CDR3 is TGTGCCAGCAGCTTGGCCGCCGGGGGGGCCGGAGATACGCAGTATTTT.

The rearrangement links TRBV5-6 to TRBJ2-3, with TRBD2 matching 10 bases. Trimming cost V 2 bases and J 1 base; bases outside gene matches: 10. From germline, CDR1 is SGHDT and CDR2 YYEEEE. The CDR3 totals 18 residues. In DNA form, the CDR3 reads TGTGCCAGCAGCTTTGGTCTAGCGGGGGCCTCTGGCACAGATACGCAGTATTTT. It codes for CASSFGLAGASGTDTQYF.

The rearrangement uses TRBV11-2 and TRBJ1-5, with D hard to call. Germline CDR1 is SGHAT and CDR2 is FQNNGV. The CDR3 consists of 13 residues. V was clipped by 3 bases and J by 8 bases, with 11 bases between them. CDR3 sequence: CASSFSSREPQHF. The DNA of the CDR3 is TGTGCCAGCAGCTTTTCATCCCGGGAGCCCCAGCATTTT.

This sequence joins TRBV6-5 and TRBJ1-2; D is uncertain. V was trimmed by 5 bases and J by 5 bases, leaving 9 bases between them. This CDR3 comprises 12 residues. Germline-derived CDR1 and CDR2 are MNHEY and SVGAGI. CDR3 amino acids: CASSDNYYGYTF. The CDR3 nucleotides are TGTGCCAGCAGTGACAATTATTATGGCTACACCTTC.

The V gene is TRBV28, the J gene TRBJ2-7; TRBD1 matches 10 bases. The CDR3 consists of 14 residues. J gave up 6 bases and V 6 bases, and 8 bases lay outside the gene matches. Germline CDR1 MDHEN, CDR2 SYDVKM. The CDR3 loop reads CASRQGQGSSEQYF. In nucleotides, the CDR3 is TGTGCCAGCAGACAGGGACAGGGGTCATCCGAGCAGTACTTC.

With respect to this clone: The junction does not match germline at one end; this may be a read error. The rearrangement links TRBV7-9 to TRBJ2-5, with 9 bases that match TRBD2. The CDR3 is 12 amino acids. CDR1 and CDR2 (germline): SEHNR, FQNEAQ (reference sequence). CDR3: CSSAGGPGEQYF. The CDR3 region has the DNA TGTTCCAGCGCGGGGGGGCCTGGAGAGCAGTACTTC.

This clone was seen ten or more times. J is TRBJ2-7 and V is TRBV18, with 8 bases identical to TRBD1. V dropped 3 bases and J dropped 7; count of bases not matched to a gene: 11. This CDR3 comprises 15 residues. CDR1 KGHSH and CDR2 LQKENI come from the germline V gene. The CDR3 DNA sequence: TGTGCCAGCTCACCCGAGGACAGGGTACTCCTGGAGCAGTACTTC. Translation gives CASSPEDRVLLEQYF.

V is TRBV5-6 and J is TRBJ2-5; weak D call: TRBD1 (6 bases). The CDR3 runs 14 residues. CDR1 is SGHDT and CDR2 is YYEEEE in the germline V gene. Trimming pared 4 bases from V and 2 bases from J, leaving 12 bases between. The CDR3 nucleotides read TGTGCCAGCAGCCGGAAACAGGGTCAAGAGACCCAGTACTTC. Amino acid sequence: CASSRKQGQETQYF.

The J gene is TRBJ1-2, the V gene TRBV7-3, with TRBD1 matching 7 bases. Germline lookup yields CDR1 SGHTA and CDR2 FQGTGA. The CDR3 contains 16 residues. Trimming removed 4 bases from V and 0 bases from J; junction bases left unmatched: 8. The chain's CDR3 is CASSSTGQKSNYGYTF. CDR3 DNA: TGTGCCAGCAGCTCAACGGGACAGAAGTCTAACTATGGCTACACCTTC.

The rearrangement links TRBV2 to TRBJ1-2, with unresolved D. V was trimmed by 6 bases and J by 2 bases, leaving 7 bases between them. This CDR3 is built from 12 residues. Germline V CDR1 and CDR2: SNHLY, FYNNEI. The CDR3 spells CASSQVNYGYTF. CDR3 in DNA: TGTGCCAGCAGCCAGGTGAACTATGGCTACACCTTC.

The gene calls are TRBV5-1 and TRBJ2-5; 12 positions agree with TRBD2. Germline trimming cut 0 bases from V and 4 bases from J; bases unmatched to any gene: 7. Germline CDR1 SGHRS, CDR2 YFSETQ. The CDR3 extends over 17 amino acids. This CDR3 is CASSLGLAGAARETQYF. The CDR3, as DNA: TGCGCCAGCAGCTTGGGACTAGCGGGGGCCGCGCGAGAGACCCAGTACTTC. Combining the CDR3 with reference TRBV5-1 and TRBJ2-5 gives the whole variable domain KAGVTQTPRYLIKTRGQQVTLSCSPISGHRSVSWYQQTPGQGLQFLFEYFSETQRNKGNFPGRFSGRQFSNSRSEMNVSTLELGDSALYLCASSLGLAGAARETQYFGPGTRLLVL.

Details on this clone: The junction departs from germline at one end; a sequencing error may be responsible. The chain links TRBV29-1 to TRBJ2-7; 7 bases agree with TRBD1. The CDR3 consists of 12 residues. Germline CDR1 and CDR2: SQVTM and ANQGSEA. DNA of the CDR3: TGCAGCGGGACAGGCTACGGTAACGAGCAGTGCTTC. Its translation is CSGTGYGNEQCF.